Described below is a single T cell receptor beta chain sequence and its context. Antigen: not known. Individual cDNA molecules were tagged with unique molecular identifiers, the study reported. TCRdb re-called the 5' RACE reads with MiXCR, one entry per CDR3 protein. The sample lists roughly 40,000 distinct CDR3 sequences, roughly 6.3% seen once, with about 5.9% in the top ten. Germline assignment: CDR1 SGDLS and CDR2 YYNGEE. J gave up 6 bases and V 0 bases, and 5 bases lay outside the gene matches. This CDR3 is 15 amino acids long. This record comes from a study of early T cells in non-severe SARS-CoV-2 infection. Study as a whole: Sequencing targeted bulk RNA from unsorted whole blood, leaving chains unpaired. Study-level points and caveats: Matching against VDJdb likely underestimated virus-specific expansions, favoring anti-spike CD8.

The TCR comes from an adult who was a healthcare worker with PCR-confirmed SARS-CoV-2 infection or an uninfected control (not recorded which). This chain uses TRBV9 with TRBJ2-1, with 8 bases fitting TRBD2. Material: whole blood. The CDR3 DNA reads as TGTGCCAGCAGCGTAGCGGGACTAGTGACCAATGAGCAGTTCTTC. Protein: CASSVAGLVTNEQFF. The entire variable domain, with the rest obtained from reference TRBV9 and TRBJ2-1, is as follows: DSGVTQTPKHLITATGQRVTLRCSPRSGDLSVYWYQQSLDQGLQFLIQYYNGEERAKGNILERFSAQQFPDLHSELNLSSLELGDSALYFCASSVAGLVTNEQFFGPGTRLTVL.